Below are 20 T cell receptor beta chains sequenced from a single sample in a study of CD8+ T cells in alopecia areata. As the sequencing template, cDNA was produced by extracting RNA and reverse transcribing it. The repertoire was sequenced with immunoSEQ multiplex PCR; TCRdb's copy has only in-frame clones and lacks some. The data contain about 200,000 clones, 58% of them seen just once; the ten biggest clones take up 5.5%. Noted treatment: oral pan-JAK inhibitor, 5-10 mg twice daily. The source material was CD4+ T cells sorted from blood, sampled at week 24, from a patient treated with tofacitinib. These receptors originate from a human donor with alopecia areata.

This chain uses TRBV5-1 with TRBJ1-2; 7 positions match TRBD1. With V trimmed by 4 bases and J by 4 bases, 4 bases remained unmatched. Germline V gene lookup returns CDR1 SGHRS and CDR2 YFSETQ. CDR3 length: 13 residues. CDR3 sequence reads: CASSMTGFYGYTF. The CDR3 DNA is TGCGCCAGCAGCATGACAGGGTTCTATGGCTACACCTTC.

This clone has just one count. The chain is built from TRBV9 and TRBJ2-7, with TRBD2 identical over 8 bases. Per germline, CDR1 SGDLS and CDR2 YYNGEE. With V trimmed by 0 bases and J by 2 bases, 4 bases remained unmatched. This CDR3 contains 15 residues. As DNA, the CDR3 is TGTGCCAGCAGCGTAGGGGCCGGGGGGGCCTACGAGCAGTACTTC. It translates to CASSVGAGGAYEQYF. The variable domain in full, with the rest retrieved from reference TRBV9 and TRBJ2-7, is DSGVTQTPKHLITATGQRVTLRCSPRSGDLSVYWYQQSLDQGLQFLIQYYNGEERAKGNILERFSAQQFPDLHSELNLSSLELGDSALYFCASSVGAGGAYEQYFGPGTRLTVT.

Turning to this clone: In the same sample, other DNA sequences code for this CDR3. This chain links TRBV7-2 with TRBJ2-3, with 7 nucleotides matching TRBD2. CDR1 and CDR2 (germline): SGHTA, FQGNSA. The CDR3 contains 13 residues. The ends lost 0 bases at V and 6 bases at J; junction bases unmatched: 0. The CDR3 nucleotides are TGTGCCAGCAGCTTAGCGGGAGGGGATACGCAGTATTTT. As protein: CASSLAGGDTQYF.

This clone was counted between two and nine times. CDR3 loop: CASSFWSGETQYF. In DNA, the CDR3 is TGTGCCAGCAGCTTTTGGAGCGGGGAGACCCAGTACTTC. The gene calls are TRBV7-8 and TRBJ2-5; D is possibly TRBD2 (6 bases). Germline values: CDR1 SGHVS, CDR2 FQNEAQ. CDR3 length: 13 amino acids. V shed 3 bases and J shed 5 bases, with 10 bases lying between them.

This clone has more than one count but fewer than ten. The rearrangement uses TRBV6-6 and TRBJ1-5; TRBD1 agrees at 7 bases. V dropped 5 bases and J dropped 3; count of bases not matched to a gene: 4. Germline V CDR1 and CDR2: MNHNY, SVGAGI (reference sequence). There are 14 residues in the CDR3. In DNA, the CDR3 is TGTGCCAGCAGTGTGGACAGGCCCAATCAGCCCCAGCATTTT. Translated: CASSVDRPNQPQHF.

V usage is TRBV5-1 and J usage is TRBJ2-2, with 8 bases matching TRBD1. This CDR3 has 15 amino acids. With V trimmed by 4 bases and J by 4 bases, 6 bases remained unmatched. Germline values: CDR1 SGHRS, CDR2 YFSETQ. The CDR3 here is CASSGGTGRTGELFF. CDR3 DNA sequence: TGCGCCAGCAGCGGGGGGACAGGCCGCACCGGGGAGCTGTTTTTT. The full variable domain, rest sourced from reference TRBV5-1 and TRBJ2-2, is KAGVTQTPRYLIKTRGQQVTLSCSPISGHRSVSWYQQTPGQGLQFLFEYFSETQRNKGNFPGRFSGRQFSNSRSEMNVSTLELGDSALYLCASSGGTGRTGELFFGEGSRLTVL.

This chain joins TRBV19 and TRBJ2-1; 9 bases fit TRBD1. Germline CDR1 and CDR2: LNHDA and SQIVND (reference sequence). The CDR3 loop spans 14 amino acids. The ends lost 4 bases at V and 6 bases at J; junction bases unmatched: 4. CDR3 protein: CASSKPGQGNEQFF. In DNA form, the CDR3 reads TGTGCCAGTAGTAAACCGGGACAGGGCAATGAGCAGTTCTTC.

The CDR3 DNA reads TGCGCCAGCAGCCAAGATTCAAACGCAGGGGCCTATGGCTACACCTTC. It is translated as CASSQDSNAGAYGYTF. This chain uses TRBV4-1 with TRBJ1-2, with a weak D call TRBD1 (6 bases). The V end lost 0 bases, the J end lost 4 bases, and 15 bases lay between the germline ends. The CDR3 consists of 16 residues. In germline, CDR1 is MGHRA, CDR2 YSYEKL.

The rearrangement uses TRBV7-9 and TRBJ1-1, with D maybe TRBD1 (6 bases). V lost 5 bases to trimming and J lost 5 bases, with 15 bases between them. The CDR3 spans 14 residues. CDR1 and CDR2 (germline): SEHNR, FQNEAQ (reference sequence). CDR3 coding DNA: TGTGCCAGCAGCGACCAGGGCAGGGGAACTGAAGCTTTCTTT. The encoded protein is CASSDQGRGTEAFF.

The gene calls are TRBV5-6 and TRBJ2-1, with D tentatively TRBD1 (6 bases). V was shortened by 4 bases and J by 8 bases, with 13 bases between the two germline ends. Per germline, CDR1 SGHDT and CDR2 YYEEEE. The CDR3 totals 13 residues. The CDR3 is CASSPRGNHEQFF. Here the CDR3 DNA reads TGTGCCAGCAGCCCCAGGGGAAATCATGAGCAGTTCTTC.

The rearrangement links TRBV30 to TRBJ2-1; 9 bases are a match to TRBD2. This CDR3 contains 15 residues. The V and J ends lost 4 bases and 4 bases, in that order; junction bases with no gene match: 8. Germline V gene data show CDR1 as GTSNPN and CDR2 as SVGIG (reference sequence). The CDR3 is CAWTRRGRGYNEQFF. CDR3 coding DNA: TGTGCCTGGACCCGTCGCGGGAGGGGGTACAATGAGCAGTTCTTC.

The rearrangement uses TRBV27 and TRBJ2-7; D is uncertain. CDR3 size: 15 residues. Germline lookup yields CDR1 MNHEY and CDR2 SMNVEV (reference sequence). The V end was cut by 10 bases, the J end by 2 bases, with 21 bases between. The CDR3 DNA follows: TGTGCCACCCAATCCCCGGGTAGTAGACCCTACGAGCAGTACTTC. Translating gives CATQSPGSRPYEQYF.

The rearrangement uses TRBV7-2 and TRBJ1-1; D may be TRBD1 (6 bases). Per the germline V gene, CDR1 is SGHTA and CDR2 is FQGNSA. This CDR3 region has 14 residues. The V and J ends lost 3 bases and 4 bases respectively, with 12 bases between them. The CDR3 sequence: CASSFRGLGTEAFF. CDR3 DNA sequence: TGTGCCAGCAGCTTCAGGGGCTTAGGCACTGAAGCTTTCTTT.

J is TRBJ2-5 and V is TRBV4-1; unclear D gene. Trimming took 5 bases from V and 2 from J, leaving 15 bases between them. This CDR3 is 15 amino acids long. Germline assignment: CDR1 MGHRA and CDR2 YSYEKL. The CDR3 loop is CASSLTPSRQETQYF. The CDR3, as DNA: TGCGCCAGCAGCTTGACCCCCAGCAGGCAAGAGACCCAGTACTTC.

The chain carries TRBV27 and TRBJ1-4, with D perhaps TRBD1 (5 bases). The CDR3 extends over 14 amino acids. CDR1 and CDR2 (germline): MNHEY, SMNVEV (reference sequence). Between the trimmed V and J ends, which lost 5 bases and 11 bases, there was a span of 18 bases. The CDR3 coding sequence is TGTGCCAGCAGTCCCTGGGGGGAATCGAGGAAACTGTTTTTT. Its protein is CASSPWGESRKLFF.

This clone occurred a few times. This rearrangement joins TRBV2 to TRBJ2-3, with 8 bases lining up with TRBD1. J lost 3 bases, V lost 6 bases, and 11 bases had no gene match. This CDR3 comprises 16 residues. Germline CDR1 is SNHLY and CDR2 is FYNNEI. The CDR3 bases are TGTGCCAGCAGCGGAGAGACAGGGGAGATGACAGATACGCAGTATTTT. This encodes CASSGETGEMTDTQYF.

The gene calls are TRBV28 and TRBJ2-7; 12 bases agree with TRBD1. V lost 7 bases and J lost 5; bases outside the gene matches: 6. Germline loops: CDR1 MDHEN, CDR2 SYDVKM. CDR3 size: 14 residues. The CDR3 region has the DNA TGTGCCAGCACTCCCGGGACAGGGGGCCACGAGCAGTACTTC. This translates into CASTPGTGGHEQYF.

The chain has TRBV6-6 and TRBJ1-5, with a possible D match to TRBD1 (5 bases). Germline lookup yields CDR1 MNHNY and CDR2 SVGAGI (reference sequence). V lost 5 bases, J lost 1 base, and 9 bases lay in between. The CDR3 has 14 residues. The CDR3 DNA follows: TGTGCCAGCAGTGAGGGGAGAAGCAATCAGCCCCAGCATTTT. As protein: CASSEGRSNQPQHF.

This clone was seen more than once but under ten times. The rearrangement uses TRBV6-5 and TRBJ1-1; 8 bases map to TRBD1. This CDR3 contains 13 residues. With 8 bases clipped from V and 1 base from J, the junction kept 3 bases outside the gene matches. The germline gives CDR1 MNHEY, CDR2 SVGAGI. Here the CDR3 DNA reads TGTGCCAGCGGGGGACAGGAGAACACTGAAGCTTTCTTT. Translating gives CASGGQENTEAFF.

The chain recombines TRBV29-1 with TRBJ1-1; D uncertain. Trimming left V 4 bases short and J 10 bases short, with 19 bases between. CDR3 length equals 13 residues. Germline V CDR1 and CDR2: SQVTM, ANQGSEA. CDR3 coding DNA: TGCAGCGTTGGCCGGTTGTCGGGAGTCGGAGCTTTCTTT. It specifies CSVGRLSGVGAFF. Drawing the rest from reference TRBV29-1 and TRBJ1-1, the complete variable domain is SAVISQKPSRDICQRGTSLTIQCQVDSQVTMMFWYRQQPGQSLTLIATANQGSEATYESGFVIDKFPISRPNLTFSTLTVSNMSPEDSSIYLCSVGRLSGVGAFFGQGTRLTVV.